Included here is one T cell receptor beta chain sequence, with context. Its antigen is not identified. Trimming stripped 4 bases from V and 3 bases from J, with 9 bases between. The CDR3 covers 14 residues. Germline V lookup: CDR1 LNHNV, CDR2 YYDKDF (reference sequence). This sample was included in a study of shared clonotypes between healthy human individuals. General study results and limits: Naive subsets generally had larger estimated richness than memory subsets.

Sequenced by immunoSEQ multiplex PCR; TCRdb stores in-frame clones only, minus some. The sample gives about 340,000 clones, 73% of which show up once; roughly 10% is in the top ten. Caucasian adults residing in Nashville, Tennessee made up all the donors. Division of CD4+ cells produced a CD45RA+ naive subset and a CD45RA-negative memory subset. The chain employs TRBV15 and TRBJ1-4; D gene ambiguous. The sequence was obtained from a man younger than 40 in good health. The sample consisted of memory CD4+ T cells sorted from blood. Documented subset: CD45RA-negative fraction. The CDR3 sequence is CATSIRAANEKLFF. For the CDR3, the DNA is TGTGCCACCAGCATTAGGGCGGCTAATGAAAAACTGTTTTTT.